This T cell receptor beta chain was recovered during a study of blood T cell repertoires in COVID-19. Background on the study: Sites across the United States, Italy and Spain contributed samples from acute and convalescent COVID-19.

The CDR3 spans 16 residues. Germline V gives CDR1 SGDLS, CDR2 YYNGEE. Unmatched junction bases numbered 9, after V lost 0 bases and J lost 10 bases. The table came from immunoSEQ multiplex PCR; TCRdb's copy has only in-frame clones and leaves some out. The repertoire holds 180,000 or so clones, roughly 90% seen once, with 1.5% to 2% in the top ten. The V gene is TRBV9, the J gene TRBJ2-2, with 10 bases matching TRBD2. This clonotype originated in a young man with active or convalescent COVID-19. The sample taken for sequencing was peripheral blood. This CDR3 is CASSVGSGGPSEELFF. The CDR3 bases are TGTGCCAGCAGCGTAGGTAGCGGGGGGCCGTCCGAGGAGCTGTTTTTT.